Following are 25 T cell receptor beta chains from one sample sequenced in a study of human T cells and chemical hapten exposure (dated by TCRdb to the early 2020s). The method behind the library was RACE. TCRdb lists the instrument as NextSeq 500. TCRdb cleaned the public reads at Q25 with fastp, built clones with MiXCR and kept in-frame beta chains. Rows with one shared CDR3 protein collapse into an entry with the most common genes and DNA. Present in this sample are about 69,000 distinct CDR3 sequences, about 9.4% of which were seen just once. Around 6.8% of the sample is held by the ten biggest clonotypes. The label giving this sample's time point can be read as: patch test 2, 6 weeks after DPC sensitization. According to the study, the label for this sample's treatment or condition signals: therapeutic diphenylcyclopropenone sensitization with weekly scalp DPC. The source material was whole blood, sampled in connection with sensitization to the hapten diphenylcyclopropenone (DPC). The receptors stem from a woman aged 45-60 years with alopecia areata. Some clones in this sample may be carry-over from other donors' samples.

This clonotype was counted ten times or more. The rearrangement joins TRBV6-1 to TRBJ2-1; tentative D call: TRBD2 (6 bases). Germline V CDR1 and CDR2: MNHNS, SASEGT. The CDR3 length is 13 residues. The V gene lost 4 bases and the J gene lost 10 bases, with 14 bases spanning the gap. The CDR3 DNA is TGTGCCAGCAGTGCGGAGGGTTGGAACGAGCAGTTCTTC. It codes for CASSAEGWNEQFF.

Many counts were recorded for this clonotype. CDR3 in amino acids: CASFPPGSRTGGTEAFF. Written as DNA, the CDR3 is TGTGCCAGCTTCCCCCCTGGATCCAGGACAGGGGGCACTGAAGCTTTCTTT. V is TRBV6-5 and J is TRBJ1-1; 10 bases are a match to TRBD1. The CDR3 consists of 17 residues. Germline values: CDR1 MNHEY, CDR2 SVGAGI. J gave up 4 bases and V 8 bases, and 16 bases lay outside the gene matches.

The V gene is TRBV25-1, the J gene TRBJ2-7; 9 positions match TRBD1. The germline V gene has CDR1 MGHDK and CDR2 SYGVNS. The CDR3 covers 16 residues. Germline trimming cut 5 bases from V and 2 bases from J; bases unmatched to any gene: 10. This chain's CDR3 is CASSPTGTGKTYEQYF. As DNA, the CDR3 is TGTGCCAGCAGTCCTACCGGGACAGGGAAAACCTACGAGCAGTACTTC.

This clonotype was seen many times. The genes are TRBV3-1 and TRBJ1-1; weak D call: TRBD1 (6 bases). V shed 4 bases and J shed 3 bases, with 12 bases lying between them. The CDR3 contains 14 residues. CDR1 LGHDT and CDR2 YNNKEL come from the germline V gene (reference sequence). CDR3 amino acids: CASSPSRGYTEAFF. The CDR3 DNA follows: TGTGCCAGCAGCCCTAGTAGGGGGTACACTGAAGCTTTCTTT.

Many counts were recorded for this clonotype. The gene calls are TRBV7-9 and TRBJ1-1; TRBD1 is a possible D gene (5 bases). The CDR3 contains 12 residues. The V and J ends lost 5 bases and 13 bases respectively, with 17 bases between them. Per the germline V gene, CDR1 is SEHNR and CDR2 is FQNEAQ (reference sequence). The CDR3 spells CASSRTGTASFF. CDR3 bases: TGTGCCAGCAGCCGAACCGGGACCGCTAGTTTCTTT.

V usage is TRBV20-1 and J usage is TRBJ1-1, with D unclear. V shed 1 base and J shed 2 bases, with 8 bases lying between them. Germline lookup yields CDR1 DFQATT and CDR2 SNEGSKA (reference sequence). This CDR3 comprises 13 residues. The CDR3 coding sequence is TGCAGTGCTAGAGTTGGGATCAACACTGAAGCTTTCTTT. It encodes CSARVGINTEAFF.

The sample holds a few counts of this clonotype. V and J are TRBV6-6 and TRBJ2-7; tentatively, D is TRBD1 (6 bases). V was cut by 6 bases and J by 3 bases, with 15 bases left in between. The germline V gene has CDR1 MNHNY and CDR2 SVGAGI (reference sequence). This CDR3 has 14 amino acids. CDR3 region: CASSQDSINYEQYF. The CDR3 DNA follows: TGTGCCAGCAGCCAGGACAGTATAAACTACGAGCAGTACTTC.

Of note for this clonotype: A much larger clone differs by one base, so this may be a read error. For the CDR3, the DNA is TGTGCCAGCAGCTACTCTAGGGGTTGGATTGTGCAGTTCTTC. Amino acids: CASSYSRGWIVQFF. This chain links TRBV11-2 with TRBJ2-1, with D perhaps TRBD1 (5 bases). Trimming left V 4 bases short and J 12 bases short, with 19 bases between. Germline V gene lookup returns CDR1 SGHAT and CDR2 FQNNGV. This CDR3 comprises 14 residues.

This clonotype was counted only a few times. The chain's CDR3 is CASSFSGWNEQFF. The CDR3, as DNA: TGTGCCAGCAGTTTTTCCGGATGGAATGAGCAGTTCTTC. The chain carries TRBV28 and TRBJ2-1; D remains ambiguous. V was shortened by 3 bases and J by 7 bases, with 10 bases between the two germline ends. This CDR3 region has 13 residues. Germline lookup yields CDR1 MDHEN and CDR2 SYDVKM.

The gene calls are TRBV6-1 and TRBJ2-5; the D gene is possibly TRBD1 (5 bases). V gave up 6 bases and J gave up 5 bases, with 16 bases separating them. Germline V gene sequence: CDR1 MNHNS, CDR2 SASEGT. The CDR3 consists of 14 residues. CDR3 DNA sequence: TGTGCCAGCAGCGCCGGACACACCGCCGAGACCCAGTACTTC. This encodes CASSAGHTAETQYF.

This clonotype was picked up many times. The CDR3 is CASSLGGRATDTQYF. The CDR3 nucleotides read TGTGCCAGCAGTCTTGGGGGGAGGGCCACAGATACGCAGTATTTT. This chain uses TRBV2 with TRBJ2-3, with 7 positions matching TRBD2. The junction had 7 bases not matched to a gene; V was cut back by 5 bases and J by 2 bases. Germline loops: CDR1 SNHLY, CDR2 FYNNEI. The CDR3 covers 15 residues. Looking up the rest from reference TRBV2 and TRBJ2-3 gives the full variable domain: EPEVTQTPSHQVTQMGQEVILRCVPISNHLYFYWYRQILGQKVEFLVSFYNNEISEKSEIFDDQFSVERPDGSNFTLKIRSTKLEDSAMYFCASSLGGRATDTQYFGPGTRLTVL.

The CDR3 sequence: CASSQGGSFETQYF. Written as DNA, the CDR3 is TGTGCCAGCAGCCAAGGAGGGTCATTTGAGACCCAGTACTTC. This rearrangement joins TRBV3-1 to TRBJ2-5; possibly TRBD2 for D (5 bases). The germline gives CDR1 LGHDT, CDR2 YNNKEL (reference sequence). The CDR3 consists of 14 residues. The V gene lost 1 base and the J gene lost 5 bases, with 11 bases spanning the gap.

The rearrangement uses TRBV3-1 and TRBJ2-1; 9 bases agree with TRBD1. CDR1 and CDR2 from the germline V gene are LGHDT and YNNKEL (reference sequence). The CDR3 runs to 15 residues. V was pared by 3 bases and J by 9 bases, with 9 bases of the junction left unmatched. CDR3 in DNA: TGTGCCAGCAGCCAGCCGGGACAGGGTTTACGTGAGCAGTTCTTC. This encodes CASSQPGQGLREQFF.

The chain has TRBV7-2 and TRBJ2-5; tentative D call: TRBD2 (5 bases). CDR1 is SGHTA and CDR2 is FQGNSA in the germline V gene. Trimming stripped 5 bases from V and 1 base from J, with 8 bases between. The length of the CDR3 is 13 residues. The CDR3 loop is CASSPSLQETQYF. CDR3 bases: TGTGCCAGCAGCCCTAGCCTCCAAGAGACCCAGTACTTC.

In this sample, this clonotype turned up a few times. V usage is TRBV20-1 and J usage is TRBJ2-2, with D possibly TRBD2 on 6 matching bases. Germline CDR1 DFQATT, CDR2 SNEGSKA (reference sequence). This CDR3 has 16 residues. Trimming cost V 2 bases and J 3 bases, with 16 bases left between them. CDR3 sequence reads: CSARRRGRLHTGELFF. CDR3 coding DNA: TGCAGTGCTAGAAGGCGGGGACGGCTTCACACCGGGGAGCTGTTTTTT.

This chain joins TRBV19 and TRBJ2-5; no reliable D call. The V gene's germline CDR1 is LNHDA and CDR2 SQIVND (reference sequence). The CDR3 contains 13 residues. The V end was cut by 6 bases, the J end by 2 bases, with 10 bases between. The CDR3 reads CASSMRLQETQYF. CDR3 bases: TGTGCCAGTAGCATGCGTCTGCAAGAGACCCAGTACTTC.

This clonotype was recorded a few times. CDR3 in amino acids: CASSWGPTLTGTGELFF. The CDR3 DNA follows: TGTGCCAGCAGCTGGGGCCCGACACTGACTGGGACCGGGGAGCTGTTTTTT. The genes are TRBV5-6 and TRBJ2-2; possible D gene TRBD1, 5 bases. Germline V gene data show CDR1 as SGHDT and CDR2 as YYEEEE. This CDR3 is built from 17 residues. V lost 3 bases to trimming and J lost 5 bases, with 20 bases between them.

This clonotype has ten or more counts. Here the CDR3 reads CASSEYTSTGELFF. The CDR3 DNA reads TGTGCCAGCAGTGAATATACGTCCACCGGGGAGCTGTTTTTT. The rearrangement joins TRBV25-1 to TRBJ2-2; no reliable D call. The V and J ends lost 0 bases and 4 bases respectively, with 6 bases between them. The germline CDR1 and CDR2 sequences are MGHDK and SYGVNS. The CDR3 is 14 residues long.

The rearrangement joins TRBV20-1 to TRBJ2-3; tentative D call: TRBD2 (5 bases). Trimming shortened V by 5 bases and J by 1 base, and 7 bases separated the two germline ends. The CDR3 is 12 residues long. From germline, CDR1 is DFQATT and CDR2 SNEGSKA (reference sequence). The CDR3 DNA reads as TGCAGTGCTGGTAGCGGCACAGATACGCAGTATTTT. Encoded protein: CSAGSGTDTQYF.

This clonotype was detected only a few times. The rearrangement uses TRBV6-1 and TRBJ2-1; 11 bases line up with TRBD1. Germline CDR1 reads MNHNS; CDR2 reads SASEGT. The CDR3 contains 14 residues. V dropped 6 bases and J dropped 9; count of bases not matched to a gene: 7. CDR3 amino acids: CASRGTGGTSEQFF. In DNA, the CDR3 is TGTGCCAGCAGAGGGACAGGGGGGACTTCTGAGCAGTTCTTC.

This clonotype was detected only a few times. This chain uses TRBV7-3 with TRBJ2-2; the D gene is possibly TRBD1 (5 bases). CDR1 is SGHTA and CDR2 is FQGTGA in the germline V gene. Trimming pared 2 bases from V and 6 bases from J, leaving 16 bases between. There are 16 residues in the CDR3. CDR3: CASSLEVAGHSGELFF. The CDR3 DNA follows: TGTGCCAGCAGCTTAGAAGTGGCAGGACACTCCGGGGAGCTGTTTTTT.

The rearrangement uses TRBV10-3 and TRBJ1-2; 7 bases line up with TRBD1. Trimming cost V 6 bases and J 5 bases; bases outside gene matches: 12. The CDR3 runs 15 residues. Per germline, CDR1 ENHRY and CDR2 SYGVKD. This CDR3 reads CAIRGGQEGEYGYTF. The CDR3 DNA reads as TGTGCCATCAGGGGTGGACAGGAAGGAGAATATGGCTACACCTTC.

The CDR3 nucleotides read TGTGCCAGCAGCGTAGACCCAGGGGCGCCTTTAAATACGCAGTATTTT. This translates into CASSVDPGAPLNTQYF. The chain uses TRBV9 and TRBJ2-3; possibly TRBD1 for D (6 bases). This CDR3 is 16 amino acids long. Germline V CDR1 and CDR2: SGDLS, YYNGEE. The V gene lost 0 bases and the J gene lost 7 bases, with 18 bases spanning the gap.

This clonotype was found many times. The chain links TRBV7-9 to TRBJ2-1; D might be TRBD2 (6 bases). CDR3 length: 16 residues. V was cut by 5 bases and J by 1 base, with 15 bases left in between. Germline V gene sequence: CDR1 SEHNR, CDR2 FQNEAQ (reference sequence). This CDR3 is CASSPSGDSSYNEQFF. The CDR3 coding sequence is TGTGCCAGCAGCCCCAGTGGGGACTCTTCCTACAATGAGCAGTTCTTC.

The chain has TRBV12-3 or TRBV12-4 and TRBJ2-3; D not certain. V lost 2 bases and J lost 3, with 3 bases in between. The CDR3 length is 12 residues. The CDR3, as DNA: TGTGCCAGCAGTTTACAAACAGATACGCAGTATTTT. Encoded protein: CASSLQTDTQYF.